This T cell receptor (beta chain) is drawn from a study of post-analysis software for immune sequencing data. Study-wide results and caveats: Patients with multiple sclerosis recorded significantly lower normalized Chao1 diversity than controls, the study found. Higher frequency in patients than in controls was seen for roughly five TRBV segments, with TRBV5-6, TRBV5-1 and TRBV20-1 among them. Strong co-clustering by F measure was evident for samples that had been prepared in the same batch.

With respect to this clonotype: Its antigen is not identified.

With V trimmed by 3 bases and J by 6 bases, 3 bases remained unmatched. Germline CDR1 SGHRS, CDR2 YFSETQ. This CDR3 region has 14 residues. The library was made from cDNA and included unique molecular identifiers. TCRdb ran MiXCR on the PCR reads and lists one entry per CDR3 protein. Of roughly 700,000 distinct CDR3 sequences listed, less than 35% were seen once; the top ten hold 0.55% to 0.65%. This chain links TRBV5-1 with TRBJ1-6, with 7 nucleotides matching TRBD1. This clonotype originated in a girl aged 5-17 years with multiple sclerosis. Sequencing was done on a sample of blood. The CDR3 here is CASSSGGPNSPLHF. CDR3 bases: TGCGCCAGCAGCTCAGGGGGGCCTAATTCACCCCTCCACTTT.